This T cell receptor (beta chain) was obtained from a study of cytomegalovirus exposure and HLA in healthy donors. The PCR used 60 Vbeta and 13 Jbeta primers. Profiling relied on immunoSEQ multiplex PCR, and the TCRdb table lists in-frame clones only, not all of them. The sample has 300,000 or so clones, roughly four fifths seen once. The CDR3 covers 14 residues. The junction had 2 bases not matched to a gene; V was cut back by 0 bases and J by 3 bases. CDR1 and CDR2 from the germline V gene are SGHNT and YYREEE (reference sequence). The sequencing input was PBMCs. This chain links TRBV5-4 with TRBJ2-7; 8 bases match TRBD2. The TCR sequence derives from a woman between 35 and 50 years old in good health and CMV-seropositive. The CDR3 sequence: CASSLGAGDYEQYF. The CDR3 bases are TGTGCCAGCAGCTTGGGAGCGGGAGACTACGAGCAGTACTTC.